This TCR beta chain was documented in a study of T cell repertoires in cytomegalovirus infection. About the research overall: Newly reported HLA-C-restricted and thoroughly characterized HLA-B-restricted CMV epitopes were employed. Public TCR beta signatures marked donors with CMV infection and the matching HLA.

Details on this clonotype: The target antigen is unknown.

General study points: Dominating the ex vivo response were HLA-C-restricted CMV-specific TCR beta clonotypes. The cumulative frequency of public TCR beta families identified carriers of CMV plus the relevant HLA.

With 4 bases removed from V and 0 bases from J, the gap between germline ends came to 12 bases. The CDR3 totals 15 residues. CDR1 is GTSNPN and CDR2 is SVGIG in the germline V gene (reference sequence). In TCRdb, the reads were re-called with MiXCR into one record per CDR3 protein. The table records 300,000 to 400,000 distinct CDR3 sequences, approximately 25% of them present only once. The J gene is TRBJ2-2, the V gene TRBV30; D is perhaps TRBD2 (6 bases). The sequences come from cultured PBMCs, collected from culture after CMV antigen stimulation. The TCR sequence derives from a human donor in good health (CMV status not recorded). Some clones in this sample may be carry-over from other donors' samples. Here the CDR3 reads CAWTFGGTNTGELFF. In DNA, the CDR3 is TGTGCCTGGACTTTTGGCGGGACGAACACCGGGGAGCTGTTTTTT.